These T cell receptor beta chains were read from a single sample in a study of shared clonotypes between healthy human individuals. Data came from immunoSEQ multiplex PCR; TCRdb stores just in-frame clones and leaves some out. The sample contains under 1 million clones, 90% to 98% of which appear only once. Sample: naive CD8+ T cells sorted from blood. The receptors were sampled from a man between 25 and 39 years old in good health. Each CDR3 is given with its conserved first and last residue. A D gene is named only where the DNA matches it firmly. For some rows the clone size is stated as once, few or many, or as a class when expanded; others skip it.

V gene: TRBV19; J gene: TRBJ2-7; D gene: TRBD2; clone size: .; CDR3 DNA: TGTGCCAGTAGCGGGACTAGCGGCTCCTACGAGCAGTACTTC; CDR3 protein: CASSGTSGSYEQYF
V gene: TRBV29-1; J gene: TRBJ2-5; D gene: TRBD2; clone size: .; CDR3 DNA: TGCAGCGTTGAATCAGCGGGAGAGACCAGGGAGACCCAGTACTTC; CDR3 protein: CSVESAGETRETQYF
V gene: TRBV19; J gene: TRBJ1-2; D gene: .; clone size: .; CDR3 DNA: TGTGCCAGTACCCCGCAGGGGAACTATGGCTACACCTTC; CDR3 protein: CASTPQGNYGYTF
V gene: TRBV29-1; J gene: TRBJ2-7; D gene: .; clone size: once; CDR3 DNA: TGCAGCGTCGGAGTTGGAACAGGGAGGTACTCCTACGAGCAGTACTTC; CDR3 protein: CSVGVGTGRYSYEQYF
V gene: TRBV27; J gene: TRBJ2-1; D gene: .; clone size: .; CDR3 DNA: TGTGCCAGCAGTCTCATCGGTGGGGGCAATGAGCAGTTCTTC; CDR3 protein: CASSLIGGGNEQFF
V gene: TRBV6-5; J gene: TRBJ2-1; D gene: .; clone size: .; CDR3 DNA: TGTGCCAGCAGCCCCTTAGGGGGATACAATGAGCAGTTCTTC; CDR3 protein: CASSPLGGYNEQFF
V gene: TRBV13; J gene: TRBJ2-1; D gene: .; clone size: .; CDR3 DNA: TGTGCCAGCAGCTTCCCCCGCAATGAGCAGTTCTTC; CDR3 protein: CASSFPRNEQFF
V gene: TRBV15; J gene: TRBJ2-1; D gene: .; clone size: once; CDR3 DNA: TGTGCCACCAGCAGAGATCCTTTATGGGCAGGGGACGTGCTCGGGAATGAGCAGTTCTTC; CDR3 protein: CATSRDPLWAGDVLGNEQFF
V gene: TRBV6-5; J gene: TRBJ2-1; D gene: .; clone size: .; CDR3 DNA: TGTGCCAGCAGGGTCGAACTGCTCTCCTACAATGAGCAGTTCTTC; CDR3 protein: CASRVELLSYNEQFF
V gene: TRBV27; J gene: TRBJ2-2; D gene: .; clone size: .; CDR3 DNA: TGTGCCAGCAGTTTGAGGCAGGGTGGCACCGGGGAGCTGTTTTTT; CDR3 protein: CASSLRQGGTGELFF
V gene: TRBV7-8; J gene: TRBJ1-5; D gene: .; clone size: .; CDR3 DNA: TGTGCCAGCAGCCCCTACAGTGCGAGGTTTAGCAATCAGCCCCAGCATTTT; CDR3 protein: CASSPYSARFSNQPQHF
V gene: TRBV27; J gene: TRBJ2-5; D gene: TRBD2; clone size: .; CDR3 DNA: TGTGCCAGCAGTCCAGTGCCGACTAGCGGCCAAGAGACCCAGTACTTC; CDR3 protein: CASSPVPTSGQETQYF
V gene: TRBV11-2; J gene: TRBJ2-7; D gene: .; clone size: .; CDR3 DNA: TGTGCCAGCAGCCTTAGTCCTAGCTACGAGCAGTACTTC; CDR3 protein: CASSLSPSYEQYF
V gene: TRBV28; J gene: TRBJ1-4; D gene: .; clone size: .; CDR3 DNA: TGTGCCAGCAGCTCACAGGGTTGGAAGGAAAAACTGTTTTTT; CDR3 protein: CASSSQGWKEKLFF
V gene: TRBV29-1; J gene: TRBJ2-7; D gene: .; clone size: .; CDR3 DNA: TGCAGCGTTGATGAGGGCTACGAGCAGTACTTC; CDR3 protein: CSVDEGYEQYF
V gene: TRBV7-3; J gene: TRBJ2-1; D gene: TRBD2; clone size: .; CDR3 DNA: TGTGCCAGCAGCGCTCCGGGACTAGCGGGCAACAATGAGCAGTTCTTC; CDR3 protein: CASSAPGLAGNNEQFF
V gene: TRBV6-5; J gene: TRBJ2-6; D gene: .; clone size: .; CDR3 DNA: TGTGCCAGCACCACGCAGGGAGTTGGGGCCAACGTCCTGACTTTC; CDR3 protein: CASTTQGVGANVLTF
V gene: TRBV7-8; J gene: TRBJ2-5; D gene: .; clone size: .; CDR3 DNA: TGTGCCAGCAGCCTCCGGGTCTTGTTGGAGACCCAGTACTTC; CDR3 protein: CASSLRVLLETQYF
V gene: TRBV25-1; J gene: TRBJ2-1; D gene: TRBD1; clone size: once; CDR3 DNA: TGTGCCAGCAGTCACAGTCCCGGACAGGGAGAAATCTTC; CDR3 protein: CASSHSPGQGEIF
V gene: TRBV27; J gene: TRBJ2-7; D gene: TRBD2; clone size: .; CDR3 DNA: TGTGCCAGCAGTCTGGGACTAGCGGGAAGTGTCTACGAGCAGTACTTC; CDR3 protein: CASSLGLAGSVYEQYF
V gene: TRBV7-7; J gene: TRBJ2-7; D gene: .; clone size: .; CDR3 DNA: TGTGCCAGCAGCTTGGGGGTCGGACGAACCTACGAGCAGTACTTC; CDR3 protein: CASSLGVGRTYEQYF
V gene: TRBV7-7; J gene: TRBJ2-1; D gene: .; clone size: .; CDR3 DNA: TGTGCCAGCAGCTTAGATCTTCTGGGGTTCGATGAGCAGTTCTTC; CDR3 protein: CASSLDLLGFDEQFF
V gene: TRBV7-9; J gene: TRBJ1-4; D gene: TRBD1; clone size: .; CDR3 DNA: TGTGCCAGCGGACACAGGGGGCTAGAAAAACTGTTTTTT; CDR3 protein: CASGHRGLEKLFF
V gene: TRBV29-1; J gene: TRBJ1-1; D gene: .; clone size: .; CDR3 DNA: TGCAGCGTCGAAGGGACAAAAGGTAGTACTGAAGCTTTCTTT; CDR3 protein: CSVEGTKGSTEAFF
V gene: TRBV7-8; J gene: TRBJ2-7; D gene: .; clone size: once; CDR3 DNA: TGTGCCAGCAGCTACCCCGCAGGCTCCTACGAGCAGTACTTC; CDR3 protein: CASSYPAGSYEQYF
V gene: TRBV5-1; J gene: TRBJ2-3; D gene: .; clone size: .; CDR3 DNA: TGCGCCAGCAGCTTGGGGGGATTAAGCACAGATACGCAGTATTTT; CDR3 protein: CASSLGGLSTDTQYF
V gene: TRBV4-1; J gene: TRBJ2-5; D gene: .; clone size: .; CDR3 DNA: TGCGCCAGCAGCCCCAACGAGCTAGTTCAGTACTTC; CDR3 protein: CASSPNELVQYF
V gene: TRBV5-1; J gene: TRBJ1-1; D gene: TRBD1; clone size: .; CDR3 DNA: TGCGCCAGCGCGACCCTACAGGGGGAGGACACTGAAGCTTTCTTT; CDR3 protein: CASATLQGEDTEAFF
V gene: TRBV29-1; J gene: TRBJ2-7; D gene: .; clone size: .; CDR3 DNA: TGCAGCGTTGAAGAGGGGCTAAAAAGAGAGCAGTACTTC; CDR3 protein: CSVEEGLKREQYF
V gene: TRBV7-9; J gene: TRBJ2-7; D gene: TRBD1; clone size: .; CDR3 DNA: TGTGCCAGCAGCTCCACAGGGGGTTTCTATTTCGACGAGCAGTACTTC; CDR3 protein: CASSSTGGFYFDEQYF
V gene: TRBV7-9; J gene: TRBJ2-3; D gene: .; clone size: .; CDR3 DNA: TGTGCCACCGTCCATCGGCTCGGACGCACAGATACGCAGTATTTT; CDR3 protein: CATVHRLGRTDTQYF
V gene: TRBV9; J gene: TRBJ2-2; D gene: TRBD2; clone size: .; CDR3 DNA: TGTGCCAGCAGCGGACTAGCGGGAGGGCACACCGGGGAGCTGTTTTTT; CDR3 protein: CASSGLAGGHTGELFF
V gene: TRBV14; J gene: TRBJ2-7; D gene: .; clone size: once; CDR3 DNA: TGTGCCAGCAGCCCCGGATCATACTACGAGCAGTACTTC; CDR3 protein: CASSPGSYYEQYF
V gene: TRBV6-1; J gene: TRBJ2-7; D gene: .; clone size: .; CDR3 DNA: TGTGCCAGCAGTGATCCCCCAATCCACGAGCAGTACTTC; CDR3 protein: CASSDPPIHEQYF
V gene: TRBV27; J gene: TRBJ2-1; D gene: TRBD1; clone size: once; CDR3 DNA: TGTGCCAGCAGTTTCTCTTGGACAGGGGGTTCTGTTGAGCAGTTCTTC; CDR3 protein: CASSFSWTGGSVEQFF
V gene: TRBV11-3; J gene: TRBJ2-7; D gene: .; clone size: .; CDR3 DNA: TGTGCCAGCAGCTCCGGACCTGTTCAGCAGTACTTC; CDR3 protein: CASSSGPVQQYF
V gene: TRBV25-1; J gene: TRBJ2-7; D gene: .; clone size: .; CDR3 DNA: TGTGCCAGCAGTGCCCCTCACTACGAGCAGTACTTC; CDR3 protein: CASSAPHYEQYF
V gene: TRBV5-5; J gene: TRBJ2-7; D gene: .; clone size: .; CDR3 DNA: TGTGCCAGCAGCTTGGGATTGGGTTACGAGCAGTACTTC; CDR3 protein: CASSLGLGYEQYF
V gene: TRBV2; J gene: TRBJ2-7; D gene: .; clone size: .; CDR3 DNA: TGTGCCAGCAGTTTACGACCGCGGCCCTACGAGCAGTACTTC; CDR3 protein: CASSLRPRPYEQYF
V gene: TRBV10-3; J gene: TRBJ2-7; D gene: .; clone size: .; CDR3 DNA: TGTGCCATCAGGGACGGGACTTCTTCCTACGAGCAGTACTTC; CDR3 protein: CAIRDGTSSYEQYF
V gene: TRBV7-8; J gene: TRBJ2-7; D gene: .; clone size: .; CDR3 DNA: TGTGCCAGCAGCTTTAGGGGGGGCAGGTACGAGCAGTACTTC; CDR3 protein: CASSFRGGRYEQYF
V gene: TRBV11-2; J gene: TRBJ2-7; D gene: .; clone size: .; CDR3 DNA: TGTGCCAGCAGCTTAGGTCCGGGAACCTACGAGCAGTACTTC; CDR3 protein: CASSLGPGTYEQYF
V gene: TRBV11-2; J gene: TRBJ2-7; D gene: .; clone size: .; CDR3 DNA: TGTGCCAGTTCCGGGACAACCTCCTACGAGCAGTACTTC; CDR3 protein: CASSGTTSYEQYF
V gene: TRBV11-3; J gene: TRBJ2-7; D gene: TRBD2; clone size: .; CDR3 DNA: TGTGCCAGCAGCCCGGGGGGGGACACATCCTACGAGCAGTACTTC; CDR3 protein: CASSPGGDTSYEQYF
V gene: TRBV9; J gene: TRBJ2-3; D gene: .; clone size: .; CDR3 DNA: TGTGCCAGCAGCGCGTTGTCGGGCGGGGGCACAGATACGCAGTATTTT; CDR3 protein: CASSALSGGGTDTQYF
V gene: TRBV13; J gene: TRBJ1-1; D gene: TRBD1; clone size: few; CDR3 DNA: TGTGCCAGCAGCACACGGGACAGGGGAGAGACTGAAGCTTTCTTT; CDR3 protein: CASSTRDRGETEAFF
V gene: TRBV2; J gene: TRBJ2-7; D gene: TRBD1; clone size: .; CDR3 DNA: TGTGCCAGCAGGGGACAGGGCACCGAGCAGTACTTC; CDR3 protein: CASRGQGTEQYF
V gene: TRBV28; J gene: TRBJ2-2; D gene: .; clone size: .; CDR3 DNA: TGTGCCAGCAGTTTTGGGCATCTAGACACCGGGGAGCTGTTTTTT; CDR3 protein: CASSFGHLDTGELFF
V gene: TRBV4-1; J gene: TRBJ2-7; D gene: .; clone size: .; CDR3 DNA: TGCGCCAGCAGCCACCTTGAAAACTGGGAGCAGTACTTC; CDR3 protein: CASSHLENWEQYF
V gene: TRBV19; J gene: TRBJ2-3; D gene: .; clone size: .; CDR3 DNA: TGTGCCAGTAGTATTCGGGCCGACGCTGCCACAGATACGCAGTATTTT; CDR3 protein: CASSIRADAATDTQYF
V gene: TRBV10-1; J gene: TRBJ2-7; D gene: TRBD1; clone size: .; CDR3 DNA: TGCGCCAGCAGTAGTCAACAGGGGGCTTTCGAGCAGTACTTC; CDR3 protein: CASSSQQGAFEQYF
V gene: TRBV7-9; J gene: TRBJ2-7; D gene: TRBD2; clone size: .; CDR3 DNA: TGTGCCAGCAGCTCCCCCGGGACTAGGATGTACGAGCAGTACTTC; CDR3 protein: CASSSPGTRMYEQYF
V gene: TRBV5-5; J gene: TRBJ2-7; D gene: TRBD2; clone size: .; CDR3 DNA: TGTGCCAGCAGCTTGGAGGCGGGAGTCACCTCCTACGAGCAGTACTTC; CDR3 protein: CASSLEAGVTSYEQYF